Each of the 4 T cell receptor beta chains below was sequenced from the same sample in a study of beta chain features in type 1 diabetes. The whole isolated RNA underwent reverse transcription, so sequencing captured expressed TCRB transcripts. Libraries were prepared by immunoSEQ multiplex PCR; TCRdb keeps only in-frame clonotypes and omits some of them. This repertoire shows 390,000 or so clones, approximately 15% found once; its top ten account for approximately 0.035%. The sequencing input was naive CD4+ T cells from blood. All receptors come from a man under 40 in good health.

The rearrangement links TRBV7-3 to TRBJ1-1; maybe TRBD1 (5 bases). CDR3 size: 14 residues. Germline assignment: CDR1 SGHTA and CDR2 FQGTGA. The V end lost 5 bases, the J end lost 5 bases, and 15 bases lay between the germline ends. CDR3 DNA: TGTGCCAGCAGCGCCCACGGTGGGGGGACTGAAGCTTTCTTT. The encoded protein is CASSAHGGGTEAFF.

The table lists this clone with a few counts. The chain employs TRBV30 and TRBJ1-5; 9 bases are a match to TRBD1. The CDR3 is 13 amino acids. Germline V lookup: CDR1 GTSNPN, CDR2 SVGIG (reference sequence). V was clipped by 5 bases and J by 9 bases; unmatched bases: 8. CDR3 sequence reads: CAWRGQGGSPQHF. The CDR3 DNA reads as TGTGCCTGGCGGGGACAGGGAGGATCGCCCCAGCATTTT. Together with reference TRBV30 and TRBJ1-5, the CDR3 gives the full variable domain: SQTIHQWPATLVQPVGSPLSLECTVEGTSNPNLYWYRQAAGRGLQLLFYSVGIGQISSEVPQNLSASRPQDRQFILSSKKLLLSDSGFYLCAWRGQGGSPQHFGDGTRLSIL.

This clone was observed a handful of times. The CDR3 protein is CSVEGVFGTDTQYF. CDR3 bases: TGCAGCGTTGAAGGGGTTTTCGGCACAGATACGCAGTATTTT. The rearrangement joins TRBV29-1 to TRBJ2-3; D gene unclear. The CDR3 consists of 14 residues. CDR1 is SQVTM, CDR2 ANQGSEA, per germline. V was pared by 1 base and J by 1 base, with 9 bases between.

CDR3 nucleotides: TGTGCCAGCAGTTACTCCACTCTTGTCCATGAGCAGTTCTTC. Protein sequence: CASSYSTLVHEQFF. This chain links TRBV6-6 with TRBJ2-1; D unclear. From germline, CDR1 is MNHNY and CDR2 SVGAGI (reference sequence). V dropped 0 bases and J dropped 8 bases, with 11 bases sitting between them. This CDR3 is 14 amino acids long.